The 8 T cell receptor beta chains presented below share a single source sample, sequenced in a study of shared clonotypes between healthy human individuals. CD8 cells classed as naive were CD45RO-negative and positively selected for CCR7, excluding terminally differentiated effector memory CD45RA+ cells. Using immunoSEQ multiplex PCR, the repertoire was profiled, and TCRdb retains in-frame clones only, with some absent. In the table there are about 1,900,000 clones, about 95% of which are singletons. The sample consisted of naive CD8+ T cells sorted from blood. Every receptor here comes from a man younger than 35 in good health.

This chain links TRBV7-9 with TRBJ1-1; possible D gene TRBD1, 6 bases. The CDR3 is 11 amino acids. The V end was cut by 4 bases, the J end by 10 bases, with 10 bases between. Germline V CDR1 and CDR2: SEHNR, FQNEAQ (reference sequence). The CDR3 region has the DNA TGTGCCAGCAGCTCAGGACAGAGAGCTTTCTTT. Its protein is CASSSGQRAFF.

The chain is built from TRBV7-9 and TRBJ2-7, with 7 positions matching TRBD2. Germline CDR1 is SEHNR and CDR2 is FQNEAQ (reference sequence). V shed 4 bases, J shed 0 bases, and the junction held 3 bases outside the gene matches. This CDR3 is 14 amino acids long. The CDR3 bases are TGTGCCAGCAGCTCGGGGGGATACTCCTACGAGCAGTACTTC. Its translation is CASSSGGYSYEQYF.

The chain uses TRBV19 and TRBJ1-1, with 7 bases lining up with TRBD1. Per germline, CDR1 LNHDA and CDR2 SQIVND (reference sequence). This CDR3 comprises 15 residues. V shed 3 bases, J shed 0 bases, and the junction held 4 bases outside the gene matches. The DNA for the CDR3 is TGTGCCAGTAGTATCAGGGGGAACATGAACACTGAAGCTTTCTTT. This codes for CASSIRGNMNTEAFF.

This rearrangement joins TRBV4-1 to TRBJ2-1, with D uncertain. Germline loops: CDR1 MGHRA, CDR2 YSYEKL. The CDR3 has 13 residues. The germline V and J ends were trimmed by 4 bases and 5 bases, with 9 bases remaining between them. The CDR3 DNA reads TGCGCCAGCAGCCTCCATCTGAACAATGAGCAGTTCTTC. Its translation: CASSLHLNNEQFF.

The CDR3 protein is CASSLSGNEQYF. CDR3 in DNA: TGCGCCAGCAGCTTGTCAGGGAACGAGCAGTACTTC. The rearrangement links TRBV5-1 to TRBJ2-7, with a weak D call TRBD1 (5 bases). The germline gives CDR1 SGHRS, CDR2 YFSETQ. The CDR3 has 12 amino acids. With 1 base removed from V and 5 bases from J, the gap between germline ends came to 7 bases.

V is TRBV7-8 and J is TRBJ2-1; TRBD2 aligns across 16 bases. CDR3 length: 18 amino acids. Trimming removed 4 bases from V and 4 bases from J; junction bases left unmatched: 7. Per germline, CDR1 SGHVS and CDR2 FQNEAQ. CDR3: CASSSGLAGGPRYNEQFF. As DNA, the CDR3 is TGTGCCAGCAGCTCGGGACTAGCGGGAGGGCCCCGATACAATGAGCAGTTCTTC.

The V gene is TRBV4-3, the J gene TRBJ2-1, with a possible D match to TRBD2 (6 bases). The CDR3 loop spans 17 amino acids. Between the trimmed V and J ends, which lost 0 bases and 3 bases, there was a span of 15 bases. Looked up from germline, CDR1 is LGHNA and CDR2 is YSLEER. In DNA form, the CDR3 reads TGCGCCAGCAGCCAAGATCTACCTAGCGACCTCTACAATGAGCAGTTCTTC. Amino acids: CASSQDLPSDLYNEQFF.

The chain couples TRBV28 to TRBJ2-7; TRBD1 aligns across 10 bases. Germline CDR1 MDHEN, CDR2 SYDVKM. Unmatched junction bases numbered 10, after V lost 6 bases and J lost 2 bases. The CDR3 has 16 residues. The CDR3 reads CASSLPPGTGAYEQYF. In DNA, the CDR3 is TGTGCCAGCAGCCTTCCTCCCGGGACAGGGGCCTACGAGCAGTACTTC.